Listed here are 2 T cell receptor beta chains from one sample, sequenced in a study of identical twins (dated by TCRdb to the mid-2010s). Libraries were prepared through 5' RACE. The instrument given in TCRdb is Illumina HiSeq 2000. TCRdb reprocessing: public reads trimmed at Q25 with fastp, clones called with MiXCR, in-frame beta chains kept. CDR3 protein duplicates are merged, each entry listing the most common genes and DNA. In all, the sample holds 690,000 or so distinct CDR3 sequences, and 8% to 9% of those were seen once. The top ten clonotypes cover approximately 0.96% of the sample. This sample also appeared in a second study, on yellow fever vaccine responses in identical twins.

Sequences were obtained from PBMCs. The source of these receptors is a woman under 30 in good health.

The chain joins TRBV12-3 or TRBV12-4 to TRBJ2-7; D possibly corresponds to TRBD2 (5 bases). There are 14 residues in the CDR3. V was pared by 6 bases and J by 4 bases, with 16 bases between. CDR3 amino acids: CASSLGDKRYEQYF. Here the CDR3 DNA reads TGTGCCAGCAGCTTGGGCGACAAGCGGTACGAGCAGTACTTC.

V gene TRBV5-1 combines with J gene TRBJ2-2; D is ambiguous. V was pared by 2 bases and J by 6 bases, with 20 bases between. Per the germline V gene, CDR1 is SGHRS and CDR2 is YFSETQ. The CDR3 spans 17 residues. CDR3 nucleotides: TGCGCCAGCAGCTTTCGGTCGGCTAGAACGGGCGCCGGGGAGCTGTTTTTT. The encoded protein is CASSFRSARTGAGELFF.